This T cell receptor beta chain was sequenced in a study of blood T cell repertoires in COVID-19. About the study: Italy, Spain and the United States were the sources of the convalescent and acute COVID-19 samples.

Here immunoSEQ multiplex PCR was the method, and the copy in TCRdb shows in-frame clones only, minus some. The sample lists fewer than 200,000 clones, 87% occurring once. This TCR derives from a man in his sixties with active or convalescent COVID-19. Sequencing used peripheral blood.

This CDR3 is CASSRQNQPQHF. In DNA form, the CDR3 reads TGTGCCAGTAGCCGACAGAATCAGCCCCAGCATTTT. This chain connects TRBV19 to TRBJ1-5; the D gene is possibly TRBD1 (5 bases). The germline V gene encodes CDR1 LNHDA and CDR2 SQIVND (reference sequence). V was cut by 6 bases and J by 4 bases, with 7 bases left in between. There are 12 residues in the CDR3.